The text below deals with one TCR beta chain. Antigen: not known. TCR beta CDR3 sequences were amplified from RNA transcripts. The TCR CDR3 was amplified in a first-round RT-PCR using the HTBI primer set. Each CDR3 protein is one row after TCRdb ran MiXCR on the multiplex PCR reads. There are 490,000 or so distinct CDR3 sequences in the sample; around a fifth occur only once, and approximately 49% lies in the top ten. Each 10 ml fresh peripheral blood draw supplied the PBMCs. The data stem from a study of T cells in Graves' hyperthyroidism and ophthalmopathy. Whole-study findings and limits: Ophthalmopathy was told apart from stable hyperthyroidism by a 13 V-J model. Expanded thyroid clonotypes (above 0.001) were mostly also found in blood.

Sequences were obtained from blood. This sequence originates from a woman aged 70-85 years with Graves' ophthalmopathy.

The CDR3: CASSSLRGNYEQYF. CDR3 sequence (DNA): TGTGCCAGCAGTTCTTTGCGGGGGAACTACGAGCAGTACTTC. The chain recombines TRBV7-9 with TRBJ2-7, with 7 nucleotides matching TRBD2. Germline V gene data show CDR1 as SEHNR and CDR2 as FQNEAQ (reference sequence). Trimming at V came to 6 bases and at J to 3 bases, leaving 8 bases not matched to a gene. There are 14 residues in the CDR3.